The 11 T cell receptor beta chains given below trace back to one sample, sequenced in a study of cytotoxic CD8 clonotypes in ibrutinib-treated CLL. Sequencing was performed with immunoSEQ multiplex PCR; in TCRdb, only in-frame clones are kept and a portion is missing. The sample shows some 130,000 clones, 80% to 90% of them seen only once. This sample comprised PBMCs, obtained after 24 months of ibrutinib treatment. The origin of the receptors is a human donor with chronic lymphocytic leukemia.

J is TRBJ2-5 and V is TRBV7-9; D assignment may be TRBD1 or TRBD2 (5 bases each). The V gene lost 5 bases and the J gene lost 0 bases, with 22 bases spanning the gap. The CDR3 extends over 18 amino acids. CDR1 and CDR2 (germline): SEHNR, FQNEAQ (reference sequence). The CDR3 sequence: CASSENWGAKGNQETQYF. The DNA for the CDR3 is TGTGCCAGCAGCGAGAACTGGGGAGCGAAGGGGAACCAAGAGACCCAGTACTTC.

The chain joins TRBV28 to TRBJ2-1, with 12 positions matching TRBD2. The V gene's germline CDR1 is MDHEN and CDR2 SYDVKM. V was pared by 6 bases and J by 0 bases, with 9 bases of the junction left unmatched. This CDR3 has 18 amino acids. CDR3 coding DNA: TGTGCCAGCAGACTTACTTCTAGCGGGAGGGGCTCCTACAATGAGCAGTTCTTC. Translating gives CASRLTSSGRGSYNEQFF.

This clone was seen a few times. CDR3 nucleotides: TGTGCCAGCAGGACCCCGGGACGGGGGGGGCTTGGCTACACCTTC. This translates into CASRTPGRGGLGYTF. This rearrangement joins TRBV28 to TRBJ1-2; D is possibly TRBD1 (6 bases). V was pared by 6 bases and J by 7 bases, with 21 bases between. This CDR3 region has 15 residues. Per the germline V gene, CDR1 is MDHEN and CDR2 is SYDVKM.

V and J are TRBV5-5 and TRBJ1-5; tentative D call: TRBD1 (6 bases). Germline CDR1 reads SGHKS; CDR2 reads YYEKEE (reference sequence). Trimming removed 5 bases at V and 4 bases at J, with 13 bases between. CDR3 length: 14 residues. CDR3 nucleotide sequence: TGTGCCAGCAGTTTTGACAGGCCGAATCAGCCCCAGCATTTT. Its protein product is CASSFDRPNQPQHF. Filled out from reference TRBV5-5 and TRBJ1-5, the complete variable domain reads DAGVTQSPTHLIKTRGQQVTLRCSPISGHKSVSWYQQVLGQGPQFIFQYYEKEERGRGNFPDRFSARQFPNYSSELNVNALLLGDSALYLCASSFDRPNQPQHFGDGTRLSIL.

The V gene is TRBV28, the J gene TRBJ2-3; a weak D match, TRBD2 (6 bases). V was shortened by 6 bases and J by 2 bases, with 18 bases between the two germline ends. CDR1 is MDHEN, CDR2 SYDVKM, per germline. CDR3 size: 16 residues. The CDR3 DNA sequence: TGTGCCAGCAGAACTTCGGGACTTCCCAACACAGATACGCAGTATTTT. Its translation: CASRTSGLPNTDTQYF.

The chain recombines TRBV27 with TRBJ1-2; D possibly corresponds to TRBD1 (6 bases). Trimming pared 4 bases from V and 2 bases from J, leaving 20 bases between. Per the germline V gene, CDR1 is MNHEY and CDR2 is SMNVEV (reference sequence). This CDR3 has 17 residues. CDR3 bases: TGTGCCAGCAGTTCGGGGGGCAGGGGAATCCAAAACTATGGCTACACCTTC. This sequence encodes CASSSGGRGIQNYGYTF.

The V call is TRBV7-9, the J call TRBJ1-2; D gene unclear. Germline V CDR1 and CDR2: SEHNR, FQNEAQ (reference sequence). Trimming pared 5 bases from V and 4 bases from J, leaving 17 bases between. This CDR3 contains 15 residues. The CDR3 loop is CASSLLHRELYGYTF. The CDR3 coding sequence is TGTGCCAGCAGCCTTTTGCATCGGGAACTCTATGGCTACACCTTC.

The chain joins TRBV5-8 to TRBJ1-3; D unresolved. CDR3 length: 16 residues. Trimming shortened V by 0 bases and J by 0 bases, and 10 bases separated the two germline ends. Germline V gene data show CDR1 as SGHTS and CDR2 as YDEGEE. In nucleotides, the CDR3 is TGTGCCAGCAGCTTGGGGACCTTCTTCTCTGGAAACACCATATATTTT. The encoded protein is CASSLGTFFSGNTIYF. Full variable domain (missing parts from reference TRBV5-8 and TRBJ1-3): EAGVTQSPTHLIKTRGQQATLRCSPISGHTSVYWYQQALGLGLQFLLWYDEGEERNRGNFPPRFSGRQFPNYSSELNVNALELEDSALYLCASSLGTFFSGNTIYFGEGSWLTVV.

The CDR3 DNA is TGTGCCAGCAGCAGGGGGGGCTCTGGAAACACCATATATTTT. The encoded protein is CASSRGGSGNTIYF. The chain carries TRBV9 and TRBJ1-3, with TRBD1 as a possible D gene (6 bases). From germline, CDR1 is SGDLS and CDR2 YYNGEE. Trimming stripped 4 bases from V and 0 bases from J, with 8 bases between. The CDR3 covers 14 residues.

The genes are TRBV5-1 and TRBJ2-2; 9 bases map to TRBD1. The CDR3 has 16 residues. Losses at the gene ends were 5 bases for V and 4 bases for J; bases not matched to a gene: 9. Germline-derived CDR1 and CDR2 are SGHRS and YFSETQ. The CDR3 spells CASRSFGTGSTGELFF. The CDR3 DNA reads TGCGCCAGCAGGTCCTTTGGGACAGGGAGCACCGGGGAGCTGTTTTTT. The complete variable domain, with remaining parts taken from reference TRBV5-1 and TRBJ2-2, reads KAGVTQTPRYLIKTRGQQVTLSCSPISGHRSVSWYQQTPGQGLQFLFEYFSETQRNKGNFPGRFSGRQFSNSRSEMNVSTLELGDSALYLCASRSFGTGSTGELFFGEGSRLTVL.

This chain uses TRBV4-3 with TRBJ1-2; possible D gene TRBD1, 6 bases. The CDR3 has 14 residues. The germline V gene encodes CDR1 LGHNA and CDR2 YSLEER. V was trimmed by 0 bases and J by 8 bases, leaving 13 bases between them. The CDR3 sequence is CASSQEVQGGGYTF. The CDR3, as DNA: TGCGCCAGCAGCCAAGAGGTACAGGGCGGCGGCTACACCTTC.